This TCR beta chain was captured by sequencing in a study of T cell changes during pregnancy in multiple sclerosis. Germline assignment: CDR1 PRHDT and CDR2 FYEKMQ (reference sequence). The J segment lost 5 bases and the V segment lost 3 bases, leaving 7 bases of the junction unmatched. CDR3 size: 14 residues. Only in-frame clones appear in the TCRdb table, and some are missing; sequencing was by immunoSEQ multiplex PCR. The sample has tens of thousands of clones; about nine tenths are singletons. This sample comprised CD8+ T cells from peripheral blood mononuclear cells, obtained in the second trimester of pregnancy. The TCR was taken from a female donor with multiple sclerosis, enrolled in a pregnancy study. V and J are TRBV13 and TRBJ2-7, with TRBD2 matching 7 bases. CDR3 sequence: CASSFRGSTDEQYF. In DNA, the CDR3 is TGTGCCAGCAGCTTTCGCGGGAGTACGGACGAGCAGTACTTC.